What follows are 28 T cell receptor beta chains derived from one specimen sequenced in a study of cytomegalovirus exposure and HLA in healthy donors. The PCR used 60 Vbeta and 13 Jbeta primers. Sequenced by immunoSEQ multiplex PCR; TCRdb stores in-frame clones only, minus some. The profile shows about 160,000 clones, around 76% of them singletons. The specimen sequenced was PBMCs. The receptors were sampled from a woman in her forties in good health and CMV-seronegative.

V usage is TRBV27 and J usage is TRBJ2-7; 7 bases line up with TRBD2. The germline gives CDR1 MNHEY, CDR2 SMNVEV (reference sequence). J was trimmed by 2 bases and V by 6 bases; bases with no gene match: 7. The CDR3 totals 14 residues. The CDR3 here is CASSHSGQPYEQYF. The DNA for the CDR3 is TGTGCCAGCAGCCATAGCGGGCAACCCTACGAGCAGTACTTC.

This chain connects TRBV4-2 to TRBJ2-2; 12 bases match TRBD2. The germline CDR1 and CDR2 sequences are LGHNA and YNFKEQ. The CDR3 has 17 amino acids. V lost 2 bases and J lost 5; bases outside the gene matches: 6. The CDR3 DNA reads TGTGCCAGCAGCCAAACTACCGGGACTAGCGGGACCGGGGAGCTGTTTTTT. Protein sequence: CASSQTTGTSGTGELFF.

The chain recombines TRBV5-1 with TRBJ2-1, with TRBD2 identical over 7 bases. With 5 bases clipped from V and 0 bases from J, the junction kept 5 bases outside the gene matches. CDR3 length: 15 amino acids. The germline V gene has CDR1 SGHRS and CDR2 YFSETQ. The CDR3 here is CASSFGTTSYNEQFF. In nucleotides, the CDR3 is TGCGCCAGCAGTTTCGGGACTACCTCCTACAATGAGCAGTTCTTC. The full variable domain, rest sourced from reference TRBV5-1 and TRBJ2-1, is KAGVTQTPRYLIKTRGQQVTLSCSPISGHRSVSWYQQTPGQGLQFLFEYFSETQRNKGNFPGRFSGRQFSNSRSEMNVSTLELGDSALYLCASSFGTTSYNEQFFGPGTRLTVL.

This clone was seen only a few times. The chain links TRBV5-4 to TRBJ1-2, with D unresolved. Germline V lookup: CDR1 SGHNT, CDR2 YYREEE (reference sequence). Between the trimmed V and J ends, which lost 0 bases and 9 bases, there was a span of 24 bases. This CDR3 is 17 amino acids long. CDR3 DNA sequence: TGTGCCAGCAGCTTGGGTATTTCTAAGGCGGTAGTGGAAAGCTACACCTTC. Encoded protein: CASSLGISKAVVESYTF.

This clone was detected once. V and J are TRBV6-5 and TRBJ2-3; 12 nucleotides align to TRBD2. There are 16 residues in the CDR3. The V and J ends lost 2 bases and 5 bases, in that order; junction bases with no gene match: 5. The germline CDR1 and CDR2 sequences are MNHEY and SVGAGI. The CDR3 region is CASSYGTSGSGDTQYF. CDR3 nucleotides: TGTGCCAGCAGTTACGGGACTAGCGGGTCAGGAGATACGCAGTATTTT.

This chain uses TRBV11-3 with TRBJ2-7; 8 positions agree with TRBD2. The CDR3 runs to 15 residues. V dropped 1 base and J dropped 3; count of bases not matched to a gene: 5. The germline V gene has CDR1 SGHNT and CDR2 YENEEA. CDR3 coding DNA: TGTGCCAGCAGCTTAGTAGGGGCGGGAGGCTACGAGCAGTACTTC. Its translation is CASSLVGAGGYEQYF.

The gene calls are TRBV7-6 and TRBJ2-5; a weak D match, TRBD2 (5 bases). This CDR3 region has 17 residues. V lost 6 bases to trimming and J lost 1 base, with 21 bases between them. CDR1 and CDR2 from the germline V gene are SGHVS and FNYEAQ. The CDR3, as DNA: TGTGCCAGCAGTTTCGACGCGAGAAGCGGACGCCAAGAGACCCAGTACTTC. Its translation: CASSFDARSGRQETQYF.

The CDR3 DNA reads TGTGCCAGCAGTCCCCGACAGGGGGCGAGGACTGAAGCTTTCTTT. Translating gives CASSPRQGARTEAFF. The chain employs TRBV28 and TRBJ1-1; TRBD1 aligns across 10 bases. The V and J ends lost 5 bases and 5 bases, in that order; junction bases with no gene match: 8. CDR1 MDHEN and CDR2 SYDVKM come from the germline V gene. This CDR3 spans 15 amino acids.

The J gene is TRBJ2-7, the V gene TRBV9; 7 bases agree with TRBD1. The trim removed 4 bases at V and 2 bases at J, leaving 6 bases unmatched. The CDR3 runs 14 residues. The germline gives CDR1 SGDLS, CDR2 YYNGEE. CDR3 sequence: CASSLGQVAYEQYF. CDR3 in DNA: TGTGCCAGCAGCCTCGGACAGGTTGCCTACGAGCAGTACTTC.

This chain uses TRBV6-5 with TRBJ2-3; 11 bases align to TRBD2. This CDR3 region has 14 residues. The V and J ends lost 4 bases and 7 bases, in that order; junction bases with no gene match: 4. Germline CDR1 is MNHEY and CDR2 is SVGAGI. CDR3 nucleotides: TGTGCCAGCAGTTCGGGACTAGCGGTTAATACGCAGTATTTT. Encoded protein: CASSSGLAVNTQYF.

In regard to this clone: Sequence at one end of the junction differs from germline and may be a read error. The rearrangement links TRBV15 to TRBJ1-2; a possible D gene is TRBD1 (5 bases). The CDR3 is made up of 14 amino acids. Germline V gives CDR1 LNHNV, CDR2 YYDKDF (reference sequence). CDR3 DNA: TGTGCCACCAGCCCAGCCCATGACCAGGGCCGGACATTCTTC. It codes for CATSPAHDQGRTFF.

This clone was picked up one time. This chain connects TRBV6-5 to TRBJ1-1; D possibly corresponds to TRBD1 (5 bases). The CDR3 is 16 amino acids. V lost 0 bases and J 3 bases, leaving 14 bases between the germline ends. The germline gives CDR1 MNHEY, CDR2 SVGAGI. The CDR3 reads CASSYSTFGAYTEAFF. The CDR3 DNA reads as TGTGCCAGCAGTTACTCCACATTTGGGGCCTACACTGAAGCTTTCTTT.

The chain links TRBV28 to TRBJ2-7; TRBD1 might be the D (6 bases). Trimming stripped 2 bases from V and 0 bases from J, with 11 bases between. The CDR3 length is 15 residues. The V gene's germline CDR1 is MDHEN and CDR2 SYDVKM. The CDR3 nucleotides are TGTGCCAGCAGTTTACAGGGGAGAAGCTCCTACGAGCAGTACTTC. As protein: CASSLQGRSSYEQYF.

V is TRBV6-4 and J is TRBJ2-1, with 8 nucleotides matching TRBD2. V was clipped by 6 bases and J by 4 bases; unmatched bases: 8. Germline V CDR1 and CDR2: MRHNA, SNTAGT. The CDR3 has 15 amino acids. The CDR3 DNA reads as TGTGCCAGCAGCCTACTAGCGGAGACTTACAATGAGCAGTTCTTC. This translates into CASSLLAETYNEQFF.

This clone was recorded once. V usage is TRBV5-1 and J usage is TRBJ1-1, with 7 positions matching TRBD1. The CDR3 runs to 14 residues. Trimming took 1 base from V and 7 from J; bases not matched to a gene: 7. Germline lookup yields CDR1 SGHRS and CDR2 YFSETQ. The CDR3 here is CASSLLTGANEAFF. In DNA, the CDR3 is TGCGCCAGCAGCTTGCTTACAGGGGCGAATGAAGCTTTCTTT.

Concerning this clone itself: One junction end does not reproduce the germline sequence, and a read error may be involved. The V call is TRBV2, the J call TRBJ2-3; 13 positions agree with TRBD2. The CDR3 is made up of 15 amino acids. Germline CDR1 SNHLY, CDR2 FYNNEI. This CDR3 is CASLGLAGHTDTRYF. CDR3 nucleotides: TGTGCCAGCTTGGGACTAGCGGGACACACAGATACGCGGTATTTT.

This clone was seen only a few times. The rearrangement uses TRBV28 and TRBJ1-3; no clear D. V was shortened by 8 bases and J by 0 bases, with 11 bases between the two germline ends. The CDR3 runs 14 residues. Per the germline V gene, CDR1 is MDHEN and CDR2 is SYDVKM. For the CDR3, the DNA is TGTGCCAGCGGAAGAGGAGTCTCTGGAAACACCATATATTTT. This codes for CASGRGVSGNTIYF.

The CDR3 DNA reads as TGTGCCAGCAAAAGAGCTAGCGAGCAAGAGACCCAGTACTTC. As protein: CASKRASEQETQYF. The chain is built from TRBV6-5 and TRBJ2-5, with D tentatively TRBD2 (6 bases). The CDR3 length is 14 residues. Germline CDR1 MNHEY, CDR2 SVGAGI. V lost 7 bases and J lost 2, with 14 bases in between.

DNA of the CDR3: TGCGCCAGCAGCCCCTCGGGACTAGCGGAAGAGGGCATCACAGATACGCAGTATTTT. Its protein is CASSPSGLAEEGITDTQYF. V gene TRBV4-1 combines with J gene TRBJ2-3; 11 bases fit TRBD2. The CDR3 runs to 19 residues. Germline lookup yields CDR1 MGHRA and CDR2 YSYEKL. The junction had 14 bases not matched to a gene; V was cut back by 4 bases and J by 2 bases.

The J gene is TRBJ2-3, the V gene TRBV9; 7 positions agree with TRBD2. CDR3 length equals 15 residues. In germline, CDR1 is SGDLS, CDR2 YYNGEE. The V and J ends lost 2 bases and 4 bases, in that order; junction bases with no gene match: 7. The DNA for the CDR3 is TGTGCCAGCAGCGTTGACCATGCGGGAGCAGATACGCAGTATTTT. It is translated as CASSVDHAGADTQYF.

This chain links TRBV19 with TRBJ2-1; unclear D gene. The CDR3 runs to 14 residues. The ends were cut back, 5 bases at V and 5 bases at J, with 13 bases in the middle. CDR1 is LNHDA and CDR2 is SQIVND in the germline V gene (reference sequence). Here the CDR3 DNA reads TGTGCCAGTAGTTCCCTCGGTGAGCACAATGAGCAGTTCTTC. Translation: CASSSLGEHNEQFF. The variable domain in full, completed from reference TRBV19 and TRBJ2-1, reads DGGITQSPKYLFRKEGQNVTLSCEQNLNHDAMYWYRQDPGQGLRLIYYSQIVNDFQKGDIAEGYSVSREKKESFPLTVTSAQKNPTAFYLCASSSLGEHNEQFFGPGTRLTVL.

The CDR3 region has the DNA TGCGCCAGCAGCTTGGAGGGACAGGGATTAAGGGAGCAGTACTTC. It yields the protein CASSLEGQGLREQYF. The gene calls are TRBV5-1 and TRBJ2-7; 9 bases map to TRBD1. CDR1 and CDR2 from the germline V gene are SGHRS and YFSETQ. The CDR3 covers 15 residues. The trim removed 0 bases at V and 7 bases at J, leaving 8 bases unmatched.

This clone occurred a few times. DNA for the CDR3: TGTGCCAGCTCACTCACCCGGGACAGCGGCACTGAAGCTTTCTTT. Amino acid sequence: CASSLTRDSGTEAFF. The chain couples TRBV18 to TRBJ1-1, with 7 bases aligning to TRBD1. Germline CDR1 reads KGHSH; CDR2 reads LQKENI. This CDR3 spans 15 amino acids. The V segment lost 4 bases and the J segment 4 bases; nucleotides outside the gene matches: 9.

J is TRBJ2-7 and V is TRBV29-1; D may be TRBD2 (6 bases). The V end was cut by 3 bases, the J end by 2 bases, with 14 bases between. Per the germline V gene, CDR1 is SQVTM and CDR2 is ANQGSEA. This CDR3 is 14 amino acids long. The CDR3 coding sequence is TGCAGCGTTGATTCGGGGGTTGGGACCTACGAGCAGTACTTC. Translation gives CSVDSGVGTYEQYF.

The chain uses TRBV30 and TRBJ2-1, with a possible D match to TRBD2 (6 bases). CDR1 is GTSNPN and CDR2 is SVGIG in the germline V gene (reference sequence). Trimming took off 0 bases at V and 6 bases at J, with 12 bases between the two ends. This CDR3 is built from 14 residues. CDR3 sequence reads: CAWSVGGRGNEQFF. The CDR3 nucleotides read TGTGCCTGGAGTGTTGGAGGGAGAGGCAATGAGCAGTTCTTC.

The J gene is TRBJ2-7, the V gene TRBV5-4; TRBD2 aligns across 7 bases. CDR3 length equals 17 residues. With V trimmed by 4 bases and J by 2 bases, 15 bases remained unmatched. The germline CDR1 and CDR2 sequences are SGHNT and YYREEE (reference sequence). The CDR3 loop is CASSPTHPREGTYEQYF. CDR3 nucleotides: TGTGCCAGCAGCCCCACCCACCCGAGGGAGGGTACCTACGAGCAGTACTTC.

The V and J genes are TRBV7-2 and TRBJ2-7; TRBD2 agrees at 13 bases. The ends lost 0 bases at V and 3 bases at J; junction bases unmatched: 8. Germline CDR1 reads SGHTA; CDR2 reads FQGNSA. This CDR3 is built from 18 residues. CDR3 in DNA: TGTGCCAGCAGCTTAGCGCCCTGGACTAGCGGGAGCAACTACGAGCAGTACTTC. This sequence encodes CASSLAPWTSGSNYEQYF.

This clone has only a few counts. The chain employs TRBV5-1 and TRBJ2-5; 9 positions agree with TRBD1. The CDR3 is made up of 16 amino acids. Germline CDR1 reads SGHRS; CDR2 reads YFSETQ. With V trimmed by 4 bases and J by 5 bases, 12 bases remained unmatched. The CDR3 sequence: CASSPRTGDLGETQYF. The CDR3 DNA is TGCGCCAGCAGCCCGCGGACAGGGGACTTAGGGGAGACCCAGTACTTC.